The present T cell receptor (beta chain) was sequenced within a study of T-cell reconstitution after alpha-beta-depleted transplantation in children. Overall study results and limits: Some patients' high day-60 TCRbeta diversity was traced to surviving recipient T cells and thymic progenitors. Hyperexpanded clones declined; after one year, newly produced T cells mostly supplied diversity. Reported findings indicate that, about two months after transplant, alpha-beta T cells came from several hundred expanded clones, which were derived from non-depleted graft cells.

As it was prepared, the TCRbeta library received unique molecular identifiers. TCRdb redid the calling of the PCR reads with MiXCR, one entry per CDR3 protein. The data contain around 700,000 distinct CDR3 sequences, about an eighth of them singletons. Germline values: CDR1 MRHNA, CDR2 SNTAGT. V was trimmed by 2 bases and J by 0 bases, leaving 8 bases between them. The CDR3 consists of 15 residues. Concerning this clonotype itself: Antigen: not known.

This sample comprised PBMCs, obtained before TCRalphabeta/CD19-depleted stem cell transplant. J is TRBJ1-3 and V is TRBV6-4; D not resolved. The receptor comes from a girl between 2 and 10 years old with congenital amegakaryocytic thrombocytopenia, due to receive a stem cell transplant. The CDR3 reads CASSDLGISGNTIYF. DNA of the CDR3: TGTGCCAGCAGTGACCTGGGGATCTCTGGAAACACCATATATTTT.